The 6 T cell receptor beta chains listed next were all sequenced from one sample in a study of blood T cell repertoires in COVID-19. Some clones are missing from TCRdb's copy, which holds only in-frame ones; the method was immunoSEQ multiplex PCR. The sample holds roughly 50,000 clones, about four fifths seen once. Source material: peripheral blood. Receptors were obtained from a man in his forties with acute or convalescent COVID-19.

This chain connects TRBV7-2 to TRBJ2-2; 9 bases align to TRBD1. This CDR3 is 15 amino acids long. Unmatched junction bases numbered 4, after V lost 1 base and J lost 7 bases. Germline V gene lookup returns CDR1 SGHTA and CDR2 FQGNSA. The chain's CDR3 is CASSLVQGAYGELFF. Written as DNA, the CDR3 is TGTGCCAGCAGCTTAGTACAGGGGGCGTACGGGGAGCTGTTTTTT. Supplemented by reference TRBV7-2 and TRBJ2-2, the full variable domain reads GAGVSQSPSNKVTEKGKDVELRCDPISGHTALYWYRQSLGQGLEFLIYFQGNSAPDKSGLPSDRFSAERTGGSVSTLTIQRTQQEDSAVYLCASSLVQGAYGELFFGEGSRLTVL.

This clone has a single count. The V gene is TRBV7-9, the J gene TRBJ1-4; D possibly corresponds to TRBD1 (6 bases). Germline V lookup: CDR1 SEHNR, CDR2 FQNEAQ (reference sequence). V dropped 1 base and J dropped 5 bases, with 11 bases sitting between them. The CDR3 sequence is 15 residues long. The CDR3 protein is CASSLDGTPNEKLFF. The DNA of the CDR3 is TGTGCCAGCAGCTTAGACGGGACACCCAATGAAAAACTGTTTTTT. Looking up the rest from reference TRBV7-9 and TRBJ1-4 gives the full variable domain: DTGVSQNPRHKITKRGQNVTFRCDPISEHNRLYWYRQTLGQGPEFLTYFQNEAQLEKSRLLSDRFSAERPKGSFSTLEIQRTEQGDSAMYLCASSLDGTPNEKLFFGSGTQLSVL.

The chain uses TRBV5-1 and TRBJ1-5, with 12 bases matching TRBD1. V was clipped by 0 bases and J by 6 bases; unmatched bases: 4. CDR1 is SGHRS and CDR2 is YFSETQ in the germline V gene. The CDR3 runs 16 residues. The CDR3 DNA reads TGCGCCAGCAGCTTGGGAGGGACAGGGGGCGGTCAGCCCCAGCATTTT. Protein product: CASSLGGTGGGQPQHF.

There are a few counts of this clone. The V gene is TRBV14, the J gene TRBJ1-2; D not resolved. The CDR3 runs to 14 residues. Trimming stripped 1 base from V and 3 bases from J, with 9 bases between. Germline assignment: CDR1 SGHDN and CDR2 FVKESK. CDR3 region: CASSQGGLYYGYTF. In nucleotides, the CDR3 is TGTGCCAGCAGCCAAGGAGGGCTCTACTATGGCTACACCTTC.

The table lists this clone with a few counts. The rearrangement joins TRBV28 to TRBJ1-1; possibly TRBD1 for D (6 bases). Germline V lookup: CDR1 MDHEN, CDR2 SYDVKM. The CDR3 is 14 amino acids. Deletions cut 8 bases from V and 0 bases from J, with 13 bases between. The CDR3 DNA is TGTGCCAGCTTTTCAGGGGATTTGAACACTGAAGCTTTCTTT. This encodes CASFSGDLNTEAFF.

This chain links TRBV30 with TRBJ1-1; tentative D call: TRBD1 (5 bases). V was trimmed by 5 bases and J by 5 bases, leaving 15 bases between them. Per the germline V gene, CDR1 is GTSNPN and CDR2 is SVGIG (reference sequence). The CDR3 totals 13 residues. CDR3 bases: TGTGCCTGGGGACCCGACCGGACAACTGAAGCTTTCTTT. Translation gives CAWGPDRTTEAFF.